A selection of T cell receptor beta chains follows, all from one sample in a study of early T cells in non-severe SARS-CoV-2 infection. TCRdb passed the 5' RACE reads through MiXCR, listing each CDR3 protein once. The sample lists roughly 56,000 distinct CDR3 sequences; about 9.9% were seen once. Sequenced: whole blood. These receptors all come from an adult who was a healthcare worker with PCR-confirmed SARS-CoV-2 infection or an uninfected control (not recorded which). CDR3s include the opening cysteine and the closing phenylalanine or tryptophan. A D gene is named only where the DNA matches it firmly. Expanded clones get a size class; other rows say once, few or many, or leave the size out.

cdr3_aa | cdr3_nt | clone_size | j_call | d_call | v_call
CASSPLRTANTEAFF | TGTGCCAGCAGCCCTCTTCGGACAGCCAACACTGAAGCTTTCTTT | many | TRBJ1-1 | NA | TRBV7-8
CASSFSRTGDNEQFF | TGTGCCAGCAGCTTTTCCCGGACGGGAGACAATGAGCAGTTCTTC | few | TRBJ2-1 | NA | TRBV11-2
CSVGQHTGELFF | TGCAGCGTTGGACAGCACACCGGGGAGCTGTTTTTT | NA | TRBJ2-2 | NA | TRBV29-1
CASLRGAVETQYF | TGTGCCAGCCTGCGGGGGGCTGTGGAGACCCAGTACTTC | few | TRBJ2-5 | TRBD2 | TRBV12-3/TRBV12-4
CAWSAAGGHSGANVLTF | TGTGCCTGGAGTGCTGCAGGGGGACACTCTGGGGCCAACGTCCTGACTTTC | many | TRBJ2-6 | TRBD1 | TRBV30
CASGLAGGQPTDTQYF | TGTGCCAGCGGACTAGCGGGGGGCCAGCCTACAGATACGCAGTATTTT | NA | TRBJ2-3 | TRBD2 | TRBV6-1
CASSQEDPRDTQYF | TGCGCCAGCAGCCAAGAGGACCCAAGGGATACGCAGTATTTT | few | TRBJ2-3 | NA | TRBV4-1
CASSQNSGVETQYF | TGTGCCAGCAGCCAAAACAGCGGGGTAGAGACCCAGTACTTC | NA | TRBJ2-5 | TRBD2 | TRBV3-1
CAWTEGRTEAFF | TGTGCCTGGACGGAGGGAAGGACTGAAGCTTTCTTT | NA | TRBJ1-1 | NA | TRBV30
CASSQDWGFNSHTQYF | TGCGCCAGCAGCCAAGACTGGGGTTTCAATTCGCATACGCAGTATTTT | few | TRBJ2-3 | NA | TRBV4-1
CASSWASTDTQYF | TGTGCCAGCAGTTGGGCAAGCACAGATACGCAGTATTTT | many | TRBJ2-3 | NA | TRBV12-3/TRBV12-4
CASSQEGQGKRELFF | TGCGCCAGCAGCCAAGAAGGACAGGGAAAGAGGGAGCTGTTTTTT | NA | TRBJ2-2 | TRBD1 | TRBV4-1
CASSPRWGAYGYTF | TGTGCCAGCAGCCCGCGGTGGGGGGCCTATGGCTACACCTTC | many | TRBJ1-2 | NA | TRBV3-1
CAWSVRPRGLSEAFF | TGTGCCTGGAGTGTACGCCCCAGGGGGCTATCTGAAGCTTTCTTT | once | TRBJ1-1 | TRBD1 | TRBV30
CASRELGHVNTEAFF | TGTGCCAGCAGGGAACTAGGACATGTCAACACTGAAGCTTTCTTT | many | TRBJ1-1 | NA | TRBV2
CASSERARDSLGTEAFF | TGTGCCAGCAGTGAAAGGGCCAGGGATAGTTTGGGCACTGAAGCTTTCTTT | NA | TRBJ1-1 | NA | TRBV6-1
CASSAGVNTGELFF | TGTGCCAGCAGCGCAGGGGTTAACACCGGGGAGCTGTTTTTT | NA | TRBJ2-2 | NA | TRBV5-4
CASSFGSSGNTIYF | TGTGCCAGCAGTTTCGGAAGCTCTGGAAACACCATATATTTT | few | TRBJ1-3 | NA | TRBV6-6
CASSLSLETQYF | TGTGCCAGCAGCTTGTCTTTGGAGACCCAGTACTTC | NA | TRBJ2-5 | NA | TRBV5-4
CASSLEWLADQETQYF | TGTGCCAGCAGCTTGGAATGGTTGGCAGATCAAGAGACCCAGTACTTC | NA | TRBJ2-5 | NA | TRBV5-4
CASSLKPGTSGGPRTDTQYF | TGCGCCAGCAGCCTCAAGCCCGGGACTAGCGGGGGGCCACGCACAGATACGCAGTATTTT | many | TRBJ2-3 | TRBD2 | TRBV4-1
CASSYSGTGNTIYF | TGTGCCAGCAGTTACTCGGGGACTGGAAACACCATATATTTT | NA | TRBJ1-3 | NA | TRBV6-5